This T cell receptor (beta chain) was captured by sequencing in a study of spatial heterogeneity in lung cancer (dated by TCRdb to between 2017 and 2020). With regard to the full study: Beta-chain transcripts were consistently detected in greater numbers than alpha-chain transcripts, which likely reflects a higher abundance of beta-chain transcripts. In the raw uncorrected reads, each unique combination of TCR and UMI appeared on average more than ten times. TCR alpha and beta repertoires were quantitatively compared across multiple tumor regions, matched nontumor lung and blood in non-small cell lung cancer. TCR repertoire features were related to nonsynonymous mutation counts determined by whole-exome sequencing of tumor tissue. At surgery, both alpha and beta chains were TCR-sequenced in 220 tumor regions, approximately 64 matched nontumor lung samples and some 58 PBMC samples. Summary of the overall study and its limitations: Additional single-cell paired TCR alpha and beta sequencing was considered necessary to confirm, at a functional level, the hypothesis that regional TCRs recognize regional mutations. Ubiquitous expanded tumor TCRs showed up in blood more often at tumor resection than at routine follow-up.

The time point label, read with the paper, signifies: sample taken at primary tumor resection. Without any cell sorting, TCR sequencing was performed on whole RNA extracted either from tumor and nontumor lung tissue or from cryopreserved PBMC samples. Donors were approximately 72 patients with early-stage, untreated non-small cell lung cancer from the lung TRACERx cohort. Only patients with enough RNA available from two or more tumor regions were chosen for TCR sequencing. The CDR3 contains 15 residues, cysteine and phenylalanine counted. The only DNA kept is the CDR3, 45 bases in frame from the first base. In the germline V gene, CDR1 corresponds to LGHNA and CDR2 to YNFKEQ. V is cut by 0 bases and J by 3 bases, and the space between the germline ends is 11 bases. This clonotype has a handful of counts. The specificity of this receptor is unknown. Base-call qualities are not available, and no considerably larger clone is one nucleotide away.

The method was 5' RACE. Sequencing relied on a NextSeq 500. In the TCR library protocol, a unique molecular identifier was attached to each TCR cDNA molecule so that PCR and sequencing errors could be corrected. On the authors' methods: Decombinator tools were used for TCR identification, UMI-based error correction and CDR3 extraction. Expanded TCRs were defined as those above a frequency of 2 per 1,000, corresponding to the top 1% of the tumor frequency distribution. Renyi diversity was calculated using the R vegan package after each repertoire was subsampled 100 times to 5,000 TCRs. CDR3 similarity networks were built from amino acid triplet string-kernel similarity, with CDR3s being connected when pairwise similarity was above 0.82. The public sequencing data were trimmed at Q25 with fastp and processed into clonotypes with MiXCR by TCRdb, which kept only in-frame beta chains. Rows merge per CDR3 protein into single entries with the most common DNA and genes. The authors' filters were not applied to this entry. The sample table records some 70,000 distinct CDR3 sequences; 13% of these occur just once. The biggest ten clones account for under 7.5% of the sample.

The input for sequencing was PBMCs, taken at surgery. The receptor comes from a male donor with early-stage non-small cell lung cancer. The chain links TRBV4-2 with TRBJ1-2, with the D gene uncertain. The CDR3 has the sequence CASSQDYRRDYGYTF. The DNA sequence is as follows: TGTGCCAGCAGCCAAGATTATCGGCGGGACTATGGCTACACCTTC.